The 29 T cell receptor beta chains reported below all come from one sample, sequenced in a study of T cells in Graves' hyperthyroidism and ophthalmopathy. It was RNA transcripts that yielded the amplified TCR beta CDR3 regions. A set of HTBI primers served as the primers for a first-round RT-PCR of the TCR CDR3. TCRdb analysed the multiplex PCR reads with MiXCR anew, one entry per CDR3 protein. The repertoire includes over 200,000 distinct CDR3 sequences, 15% to 20% of them detected once, and around 43% sits in the top ten. Sequenced: blood. These receptor sequences come from a man aged 40-49 years with Graves' hyperthyroidism.

This clonotype was counted ten times or more. The chain has TRBV28 and TRBJ1-5, with 7 bases identical to TRBD1. This CDR3 has 15 amino acids. Unmatched junction bases numbered 4, after V lost 5 bases and J lost 0 bases. Germline CDR1 and CDR2: MDHEN and SYDVKM. The chain's CDR3 is CASSPGTDSNQPQHF. The DNA for the CDR3 is TGTGCCAGCAGTCCAGGGACAGATAGCAATCAGCCCCAGCATTTT.

This clonotype was seen a few times. The chain has TRBV6-1 and TRBJ2-5; 7 bases line up with TRBD2. The CDR3 consists of 17 residues. The germline V gene encodes CDR1 MNHNS and CDR2 SASEGT. Unmatched junction bases numbered 18, after V lost 7 bases and J lost 4 bases. The CDR3 DNA reads as TGTGCCAGCACCCCGGGACTAAACGCGATCGTTTCAGAGACCCAGTACTTC. It encodes CASTPGLNAIVSETQYF.

V gene TRBV6-1 combines with J gene TRBJ2-1; D is possibly TRBD1 (5 bases). This CDR3 comprises 15 residues. V gave up 4 bases and J gave up 7 bases, with 17 bases separating them. Germline CDR1 and CDR2: MNHNS and SASEGT. The CDR3 reads CASSATRQRINEQFF. The CDR3 DNA reads as TGTGCCAGCAGTGCCACACGACAGAGAATTAATGAGCAGTTCTTC.

This clonotype was picked up many times. The chain has TRBV7-3 and TRBJ2-7; D perhaps matches TRBD1 (6 bases). V lost 5 bases and J lost 0, with 11 bases in between. The CDR3 spans 14 residues. Germline CDR1 reads SGHTA; CDR2 reads FQGTGA. CDR3 in amino acids: CASSQQGGSYEQYF. The CDR3 nucleotides read TGTGCCAGCAGCCAACAGGGTGGCTCCTACGAGCAGTACTTC.

This clonotype was counted ten times or more. The chain has TRBV7-2 and TRBJ2-5, with D perhaps given as TRBD1 or TRBD2 (5 bases each). There are 14 residues in the CDR3. The germline gives CDR1 SGHTA, CDR2 FQGNSA. Trimming cost V 5 bases and J 4 bases, with 14 bases left between them. The CDR3 protein is CASSLAGASETQYF. The CDR3 DNA sequence: TGTGCCAGCAGCCTCGCCGGGGCGTCAGAGACCCAGTACTTC.

This clonotype occurred many times. This chain joins TRBV7-2 and TRBJ1-2; a weak D match, TRBD1 (5 bases). The CDR3 is 12 residues long. The germline V gene has CDR1 SGHTA and CDR2 FQGNSA. The ends were cut back, 2 bases at V and 13 bases at J, with 14 bases in the middle. CDR3 amino acids: CASSLMQGPLTF. The CDR3 DNA reads TGTGCCAGCAGCTTAATGCAGGGACCCCTCACCTTC.

In this sample, this clonotype turned up a few times. J is TRBJ1-1 and V is TRBV30, with a tentative D call TRBD1 (6 bases). Between the trimmed V and J ends, which lost 5 bases and 1 base, there was a span of 11 bases. Germline values: CDR1 GTSNPN, CDR2 SVGIG (reference sequence). The CDR3 runs 13 residues. The CDR3 DNA reads as TGTGCCTGGGGCGGACAGAGGAACACTGAAGCTTTCTTT. The encoded protein is CAWGGQRNTEAFF. The variable domain in full, with the rest retrieved from reference TRBV30 and TRBJ1-1, is SQTIHQWPATLVQPVGSPLSLECTVEGTSNPNLYWYRQAAGRGLQLLFYSVGIGQISSEVPQNLSASRPQDRQFILSSKKLLLSDSGFYLCAWGGQRNTEAFFGQGTRLTVV.

The chain combines TRBV7-2 with TRBJ1-3; D unresolved. Looked up from germline, CDR1 is SGHTA and CDR2 is FQGNSA. Trimming shortened V by 0 bases and J by 0 bases, and 3 bases separated the two germline ends. This CDR3 has 14 residues. The DNA for the CDR3 is TGTGCCAGCAGCTTAGCCCTCTCTGGAAACACCATATATTTT. It translates to CASSLALSGNTIYF.

This clonotype has just a few counts. The chain employs TRBV20-1 and TRBJ1-3; D not certain. Between the trimmed V and J ends, which lost 0 bases and 0 bases, there was a span of 15 bases. From germline, CDR1 is DFQATT and CDR2 SNEGSKA (reference sequence). CDR3 length: 17 amino acids. CDR3 bases: TGCAGTGCTAGAGACCGCAGGCGGGCGGTCTCTGGAAACACCATATATTTT. It yields the protein CSARDRRRAVSGNTIYF.

J is TRBJ1-6 and V is TRBV7-9; 7 positions match TRBD1. V trimming: 4 bases; J trimming: 7 bases; junction bases outside the gene matches: 4. Germline CDR1 SEHNR, CDR2 FQNEAQ (reference sequence). The length of the CDR3 is 14 residues. CDR3 residues: CASSSTGRNSPLHF. The CDR3 bases are TGTGCCAGCAGCTCGACAGGGAGGAATTCACCCCTCCACTTT. Drawing the rest from reference TRBV7-9 and TRBJ1-6, the complete variable domain is DTGVSQNPRHKITKRGQNVTFRCDPISEHNRLYWYRQTLGQGPEFLTYFQNEAQLEKSRLLSDRFSAERPKGSFSTLEIQRTEQGDSAMYLCASSSTGRNSPLHFGNGTRLTVT.

This clonotype has ten or more counts. The CDR3 spells CASSSQDGGNSPLHF. The DNA of the CDR3 is TGTGCCAGCAGTTCCCAGGATGGAGGGAATTCACCCCTCCACTTT. The chain couples TRBV2 to TRBJ1-6; D uncertain. Trimming shortened V by 5 bases and J by 7 bases, and 15 bases separated the two germline ends. CDR1 and CDR2 (germline): SNHLY, FYNNEI. This CDR3 is built from 15 residues.

In regard to this clonotype: Because it lacks the conserved phenylalanine or tryptophan at the end, this CDR3 is likely a read error. The chain is built from TRBV6-1 and TRBJ2-7; D may be TRBD1 or TRBD2 (7 bases each). The V end lost 8 bases, the J end lost 4 bases, and 12 bases lay between the germline ends. The germline V gene has CDR1 MNHNS and CDR2 SASEGT. The CDR3 loop spans 12 amino acids. The CDR3: CASGRGGYEQYL. CDR3 nucleotides: TGTGCCAGCGGCAGGGGGGGGTACGAGCAGTACCTC.

This clonotype was counted only a few times. The V call is TRBV7-9, the J call TRBJ2-5; D possibly corresponds to TRBD2 (7 bases). Trimming shortened V by 5 bases and J by 3 bases, and 13 bases separated the two germline ends. The germline V gene encodes CDR1 SEHNR and CDR2 FQNEAQ (reference sequence). The CDR3 length is 14 residues. The CDR3 sequence is CASSRGGAEETQYF. DNA of the CDR3: TGTGCCAGCAGCCGTGGGGGGGCCGAAGAGACCCAGTACTTC.

Ten or more counts support this clonotype. This rearrangement joins TRBV7-9 to TRBJ2-7; D not certain. This CDR3 region has 12 residues. The germline V and J ends were trimmed by 4 bases and 4 bases, with 8 bases remaining between them. Germline assignment: CDR1 SEHNR and CDR2 FQNEAQ (reference sequence). Written as DNA, the CDR3 is TGTGCCAGCAGCTACTCAAAGTACGAGCAGTACTTC. Its protein is CASSYSKYEQYF. Full variable domain (remainder filled in from reference TRBV7-9 and TRBJ2-7): DTGVSQNPRHKITKRGQNVTFRCDPISEHNRLYWYRQTLGQGPEFLTYFQNEAQLEKSRLLSDRFSAERPKGSFSTLEIQRTEQGDSAMYLCASSYSKYEQYFGPGTRLTVT.

CDR3 DNA sequence: TGCAGTGCGAGCGGGGGAAACCTACGCAAGCAGTACTTC. Its protein is CSASGGNLRKQYF. V gene TRBV20-1 combines with J gene TRBJ2-7; TRBD2 agrees at 8 bases. The CDR3 has 13 residues. The junction had 12 bases not matched to a gene; V was cut back by 6 bases and J by 8 bases. Germline V gene sequence: CDR1 DFQATT, CDR2 SNEGSKA (reference sequence).

This clonotype was found many times. The chain couples TRBV27 to TRBJ1-2, with a weak D call TRBD1 (5 bases). Germline values: CDR1 MNHEY, CDR2 SMNVEV (reference sequence). With 0 bases removed from V and 6 bases from J, the gap between germline ends came to 14 bases. This CDR3 has 15 amino acids. Written as DNA, the CDR3 is TGTGCCAGCAGTTTATCGAGGGGAGGGGCGGATGGCTACACCTTC. It encodes CASSLSRGGADGYTF.

Details on this clonotype: This could be a read error, since a much larger clone is one nucleotide away. The chain couples TRBV11-2 to TRBJ2-4; D ambiguous. There are 13 residues in the CDR3. Germline V gene data show CDR1 as SGHAT and CDR2 as FQNNGV. The CDR3 sequence: CSSSLEQTDIQYF. CDR3 nucleotides: TGTTCCAGCAGCTTAGAACAGACGGACATTCAGTACTTC. Full variable domain (rest looked up from reference TRBV11-2 and TRBJ2-4): EAGVAQSPRYKIIEKRQSVAFWCNPISGHATLYWYQQILGQGPKLLIQFQNNGVVDDSQLPKDRFSAERLKGVDSTLKIQPAKLEDSAVYLCSSSLEQTDIQYFGAGTRLSVL.

This sequence joins TRBV15 and TRBJ2-1, with D perhaps matching TRBD1 (6 bases). CDR1 and CDR2 from the germline V gene are LNHNV and YYDKDF (reference sequence). V shed 0 bases and J shed 5 bases, with 20 bases lying between them. CDR3 length equals 18 residues. The CDR3 sequence: CATSRDPARGKLNNEQFF. The CDR3 coding sequence is TGTGCCACCAGCAGAGATCCGGCGAGGGGGAAGTTAAACAATGAGCAGTTCTTC.

The table lists this clonotype with many counts. The chain uses TRBV12-3 or TRBV12-4 and TRBJ1-1; 9 positions match TRBD1. V was pared by 6 bases and J by 11 bases, with 16 bases of the junction left unmatched. The CDR3 length is 15 residues. The CDR3 spells CASSFGDRESSGAFF. The CDR3 DNA follows: TGTGCCAGCAGCTTTGGGGACAGGGAGAGTTCGGGGGCTTTCTTT.

The sample holds many counts of this clonotype. The CDR3 DNA sequence: TGCAGTGCCCCGCAGGGCCTCAGGACAGATACGCAGTATTTT. Protein product: CSAPQGLRTDTQYF. The rearrangement joins TRBV20-1 to TRBJ2-3, with D perhaps matching TRBD1 (5 bases). The CDR3 spans 14 residues. V lost 6 bases, J lost 3 bases, and 16 bases lay in between. In germline, CDR1 is DFQATT, CDR2 SNEGSKA (reference sequence).

This clonotype was observed a few times. This chain links TRBV7-3 with TRBJ2-7; either TRBD1 or TRBD2 may fit D (5 bases each). Between the trimmed V and J ends, which lost 5 bases and 0 bases, there was a span of 11 bases. CDR1 is SGHTA, CDR2 FQGTGA, per germline. There are 14 residues in the CDR3. CDR3 in amino acids: CASSPWGNSYEQYF. The CDR3 DNA is TGTGCCAGCAGCCCCTGGGGGAACTCCTACGAGCAGTACTTC.

The table lists this clonotype with many counts. The rearrangement joins TRBV18 to TRBJ2-7; D remains ambiguous. This CDR3 spans 14 amino acids. Trimming pared 5 bases from V and 3 bases from J, leaving 14 bases between. Germline values: CDR1 KGHSH, CDR2 LQKENI. The CDR3 protein is CASSSADAIYEQYF. DNA for the CDR3: TGTGCCAGCTCATCGGCCGACGCTATCTACGAGCAGTACTTC.

This clonotype was observed once. The rearrangement joins TRBV7-9 to TRBJ1-2; D is perhaps TRBD1 (5 bases). Trimming removed 5 bases at V and 2 bases at J, with 18 bases between. The germline CDR1 and CDR2 sequences are SEHNR and FQNEAQ (reference sequence). CDR3 length: 16 residues. The chain's CDR3 is CASSPSASDRNYGYTF. In DNA form, the CDR3 reads TGTGCCAGCAGCCCGTCAGCATCTGACAGAAACTATGGCTACACCTTC.

This clonotype was detected many times. This chain joins TRBV6-1 and TRBJ2-5; possible D gene TRBD1, 6 bases. V lost 4 bases, J lost 2 bases, and 14 bases lay in between. CDR1 and CDR2 from the germline V gene are MNHNS and SASEGT. This CDR3 spans 15 amino acids. The CDR3 loop is CASSALRGQQETQYF. CDR3 DNA: TGTGCCAGCAGTGCCTTACGAGGACAGCAAGAGACCCAGTACTTC.

This clonotype came up many times. The rearrangement uses TRBV30 and TRBJ2-3, with D possibly matching TRBD1 (5 bases). The CDR3 is 15 amino acids. The germline V and J ends were trimmed by 1 base and 4 bases, with 15 bases remaining between them. Germline CDR1 is GTSNPN and CDR2 is SVGIG (reference sequence). The CDR3: CAWSDRFGPPDTQYF. In nucleotides, the CDR3 is TGTGCCTGGAGTGACAGGTTTGGCCCCCCAGATACGCAGTATTTT.

Concerning this clonotype itself: Being one base from a much bigger clone, this may be a read error. The CDR3 sequence: CSARDEWQGVSYEQYF. In nucleotides, the CDR3 is TGCAGTGCTAGAGATGAGTGGCAGGGGGTCTCCTACGAGCAGTACTTC. This chain links TRBV20-1 with TRBJ2-7; 7 bases line up with TRBD1. This CDR3 spans 16 amino acids. From germline, CDR1 is DFQATT and CDR2 SNEGSKA (reference sequence). V trimming: 0 bases; J trimming: 0 bases; junction bases outside the gene matches: 8.

The sample holds many counts of this clonotype. The chain carries TRBV2 and TRBJ1-6; D unclear. Germline V lookup: CDR1 SNHLY, CDR2 FYNNEI. Trimming cost V 9 bases and J 5 bases, with 14 bases left between them. The CDR3 spans 14 residues. The CDR3 DNA is TGTGCCAGGGATAAGGACGGCGATAATTCACCCCTCCACTTT. Amino acid sequence: CARDKDGDNSPLHF.

This clonotype was seen repeatedly, ten times or more. The chain is built from TRBV12-3 or TRBV12-4 and TRBJ2-3; the D is unclear. V dropped 0 bases and J dropped 1 base, with 11 bases sitting between them. The length of the CDR3 is 16 residues. The CDR3 spells CASSLADSPRTDTQYF. The CDR3 DNA is TGTGCCAGCAGTTTAGCCGACTCTCCCCGCACAGATACGCAGTATTTT.

The chain combines TRBV25-1 with TRBJ2-4; the D gene could be TRBD1 or TRBD2 (6 bases each). The CDR3 is made up of 14 amino acids. V was clipped by 8 bases and J by 8 bases, with 19 bases between them. Looked up from germline, CDR1 is MGHDK and CDR2 is SYGVNS. The CDR3 nucleotides read TGTGCCAGCGAGGAGGGGGGCGGTGGAGACATTCAGTACTTC. It encodes CASEEGGGGDIQYF.